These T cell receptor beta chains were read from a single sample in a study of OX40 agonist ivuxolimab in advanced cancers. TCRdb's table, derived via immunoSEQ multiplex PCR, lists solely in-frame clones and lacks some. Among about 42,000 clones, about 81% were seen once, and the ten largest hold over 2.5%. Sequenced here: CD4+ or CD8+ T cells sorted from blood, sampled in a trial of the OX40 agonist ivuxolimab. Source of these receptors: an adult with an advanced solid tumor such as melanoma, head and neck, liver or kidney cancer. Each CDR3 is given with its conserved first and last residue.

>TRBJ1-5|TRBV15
CATSRDYDRDQPQHF
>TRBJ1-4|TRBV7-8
CASRAGTSTNEKLFF
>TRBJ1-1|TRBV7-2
CASSSNRAVNTEAFF
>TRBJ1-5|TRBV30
CAWSNGAAGSQPQHF
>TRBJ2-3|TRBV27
CASGRGGATDTQYF
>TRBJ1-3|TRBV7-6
CASSSARGNTIYF
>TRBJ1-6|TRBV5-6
CASSRPVGSYNSPLHF
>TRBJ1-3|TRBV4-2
CASSLGRAGNTIYF
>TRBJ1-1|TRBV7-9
CASSSRTGANTEAFF
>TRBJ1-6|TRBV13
CASSSWGSLNSPLHF
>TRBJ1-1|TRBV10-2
CASSERENTEAFF
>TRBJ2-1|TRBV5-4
CASSLGGGTYNEQFF
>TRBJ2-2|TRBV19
CASRGEPGELFF
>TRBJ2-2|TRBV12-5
CASGLSRSGTSGRPTGELFF
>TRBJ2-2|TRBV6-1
CAVSKANTGELFF
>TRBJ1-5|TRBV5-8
CASSQVVQALSNQPQHF
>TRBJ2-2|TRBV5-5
CASSLQTNTGELFF
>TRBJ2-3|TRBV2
CASSEGDNTDTQYF
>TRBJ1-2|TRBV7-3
CASSPGGDTAYGYTF
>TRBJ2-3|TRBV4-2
CASSQGVWAGGPGDRVTQYF